This TCR beta chain came from a study of cytomegalovirus exposure and HLA in healthy donors. Germline CDR1 SEHNR, CDR2 FQNEAQ (reference sequence). The CDR3 totals 13 residues. Amplification used 60 Vbeta primers and 13 Jbeta primers. Original processing methods: Later, an analysis found about 80 million unique TCR beta chains, and 8.5 million to 12 million of these were shared. TCRdb's table, derived via immunoSEQ multiplex PCR, lists solely in-frame clones and lacks some. The V and J calls and clone size were taken over from that table, and D and trimming were inferred from the DNA. The data show 95,000 to 110,000 clones, 60% to 80% seen once. As concerns this clone: What it recognizes is unknown. One junction end disagrees with the germline gene, perhaps due to a read error.

Study conclusions and caveats: It was reportedly the case that the classifier diagnosed cytomegalovirus status with high specificity and sensitivity.

The sample was PBMCs. The TCR was taken from a man aged 60-69 years in good health and CMV-seropositive. The rearrangement uses TRBV7-9 and TRBJ1-3; perhaps TRBD1 as D (6 bases). This CDR3 is CSSRSGEGNTIYF. The CDR3 nucleotides are TGTTCCAGCAGATCAGGGGAGGGAAACACCATATATTTT.